The clone carrying this T cell receptor beta chain was seen just once. Its antigen is undetermined. The sample comes from a study of cytomegalovirus exposure and HLA in healthy donors. Regarding the study as a whole: Cytomegalovirus-associated status was assigned to approximately 160 TCR beta chains.

The PCR was carried out with 60 Vbeta primers and 13 Jbeta primers. The protocol was immunoSEQ multiplex PCR, while the TCRdb copy is restricted to in-frame clones and leaves out a portion. The sample has tens of thousands of clones; around 81% are singletons. Healthy donors of bone marrow made up the group. The study sampled nominally healthy donors, though unrecorded immune exposures were likely. The receptor's source is a man aged 25 to 40 in good health and CMV-seronegative. The sample taken for sequencing was PBMCs.

CDR3 residues: CASPNPGLGGYTF. CDR3 in DNA: TGTGCCAGCCCAAACCCAGGACTAGGTGGCTACACCTTC. V is TRBV6-5 and J is TRBJ1-2; D remains ambiguous. The V and J ends lost 8 bases and 7 bases respectively, with 17 bases between them. The length of the CDR3 is 13 residues. Looked up from germline, CDR1 is MNHEY and CDR2 is SVGAGI.